This T cell receptor beta chain appears in the sequencing data of a study of cytomegalovirus exposure and HLA in healthy donors. Researchers ran the PCR with 60 Vbeta and 13 Jbeta primers. Data came from immunoSEQ multiplex PCR; TCRdb stores just in-frame clones and leaves some out. The repertoire has more than 100,000 clones, roughly 9.6% of them found once; the top ten carry roughly 7%. The trim removed 5 bases at V and 3 bases at J, leaving 3 bases unmatched. Germline V gives CDR1 SGHTA, CDR2 FQGTGA. The CDR3 extends over 14 amino acids. This receptor was identified in a woman aged 40-49 years in good health and CMV-seropositive. This chain joins TRBV7-3 and TRBJ2-3; TRBD2 agrees at 9 bases. The material sequenced was PBMCs. CDR3 DNA: TGTGCCAGCAGCGCTCTAGCGGGGACAGATACGCAGTATTTT. It codes for CASSALAGTDTQYF.